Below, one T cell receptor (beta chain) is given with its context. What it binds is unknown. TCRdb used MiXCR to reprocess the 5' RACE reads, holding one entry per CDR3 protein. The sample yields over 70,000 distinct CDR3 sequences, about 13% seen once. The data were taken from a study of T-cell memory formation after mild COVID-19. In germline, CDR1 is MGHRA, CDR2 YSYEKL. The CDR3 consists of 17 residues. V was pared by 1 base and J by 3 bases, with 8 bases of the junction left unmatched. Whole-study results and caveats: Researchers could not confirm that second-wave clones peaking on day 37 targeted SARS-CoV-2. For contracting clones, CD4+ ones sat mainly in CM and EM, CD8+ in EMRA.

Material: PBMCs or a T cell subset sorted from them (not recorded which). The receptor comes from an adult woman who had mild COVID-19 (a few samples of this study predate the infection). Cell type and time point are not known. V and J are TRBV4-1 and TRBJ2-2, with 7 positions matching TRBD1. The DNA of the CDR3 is TGCGCCAGCAGCCAAGGTTACAGGACAGGAGACACCGGGGAGCTGTTTTTT. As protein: CASSQGYRTGDTGELFF.